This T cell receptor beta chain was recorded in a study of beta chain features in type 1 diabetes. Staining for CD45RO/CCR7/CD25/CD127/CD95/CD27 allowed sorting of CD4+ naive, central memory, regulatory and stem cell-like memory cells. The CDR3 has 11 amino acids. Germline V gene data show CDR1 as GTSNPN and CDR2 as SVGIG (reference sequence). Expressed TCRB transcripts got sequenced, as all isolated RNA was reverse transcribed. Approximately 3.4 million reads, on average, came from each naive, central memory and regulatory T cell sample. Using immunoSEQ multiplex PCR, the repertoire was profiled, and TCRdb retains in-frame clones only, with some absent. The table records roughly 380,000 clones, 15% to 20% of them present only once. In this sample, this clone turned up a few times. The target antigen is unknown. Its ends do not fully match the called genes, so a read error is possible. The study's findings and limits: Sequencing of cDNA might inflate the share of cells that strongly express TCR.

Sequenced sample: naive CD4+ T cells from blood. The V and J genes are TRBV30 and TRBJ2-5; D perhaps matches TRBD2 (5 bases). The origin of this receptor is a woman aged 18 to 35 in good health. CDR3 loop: CAWSKQRTEYF. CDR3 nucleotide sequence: TGTGCCTGGAGTAAACAGCGGACCGAGTACTTC.